The present TCR beta chain was sequenced within a study of OX40 agonist ivuxolimab in advanced cancers. Study-wide background: Ivuxolimab, which is an agonistic anti-OX40 (CD134) antibody, was administered to the patients. Of mixed ages from about 23 to 79 and averaging around 60 years, the group was over 80% male. Whole-study results and caveats: Partly responding patients at 0.1-3.0 mg/kg showed some of the smallest clonal expansion.

As concerns this clone: Its antigen is not known.

The table came from immunoSEQ multiplex PCR; TCRdb's copy has only in-frame clones and leaves some out. Among around 74,000 clones, roughly four fifths were seen once, and the ten largest hold roughly 0.5%. This sample comprised CD4+ or CD8+ T cells sorted from blood, obtained in a trial of the OX40 agonist ivuxolimab. This receptor was taken from an adult with an advanced solid tumor such as melanoma, head and neck, liver or kidney cancer.

CDR3 sequence reads: CASSIGGGFTGELFF. The CDR3 DNA is TGTGCCAGTAGTATCGGGGGTGGTTTCACCGGGGAGCTGTTTTTT. The chain links TRBV19 to TRBJ2-2; weak D call: TRBD2 (6 bases). Trimming removed 3 bases from V and 4 bases from J, with 12 bases in between. Germline V gene lookup returns CDR1 LNHDA and CDR2 SQIVND (reference sequence). The CDR3 is 15 residues long.